The clone carrying this T cell receptor beta chain was seen a single time. These data belong to a study of blood T cell repertoires in COVID-19. The table came from immunoSEQ multiplex PCR; TCRdb's copy has only in-frame clones and leaves some out. The sample lists 55,000 to 70,000 clones, more than 75% seen once, with 10% in the top ten. Germline V gene lookup returns CDR1 SGHRS and CDR2 YFSETQ. Trimming at V came to 1 base and at J to 4 bases, leaving 11 bases not matched to a gene. The CDR3 is 17 residues long. This clonotype originated in a woman between 40 and 50 years old who had recovered from COVID-19. The genes are TRBV5-1 and TRBJ2-5; TRBD2 agrees at 9 bases. Sequencing was carried out using PBMCs or T cells enriched from blood (not recorded which). The CDR3 nucleotides read TGCGCCAGCAGCTTGCTTGGCGGGGGGGCATTATCAGAGACCCAGTACTTC. Protein product: CASSLLGGGALSETQYF.